Following are 10 T cell receptor beta chains from one sample sequenced in a study of blood T cell repertoires in COVID-19. Sequencing was performed with immunoSEQ multiplex PCR; in TCRdb, only in-frame clones are kept and a portion is missing. The sample carries some 250,000 clones, approximately 91% recorded once. The sequenced material came from peripheral blood. The receptors were sampled from a human donor in a cohort sampled during active COVID-19.

V gene TRBV30 combines with J gene TRBJ1-2; a weak D match, TRBD1 (5 bases). The length of the CDR3 is 18 residues. V lost 0 bases, J lost 2 bases, and 22 bases lay in between. Germline CDR1 is GTSNPN and CDR2 is SVGIG (reference sequence). This CDR3 is CAWSVLFSGGGGNYGYTF. The CDR3 DNA sequence: TGTGCCTGGAGTGTATTATTTTCCGGCGGGGGAGGGAACTATGGCTACACCTTC. The full variable domain, its missing parts supplied by reference TRBV30 and TRBJ1-2, is SQTIHQWPATLVQPVGSPLSLECTVEGTSNPNLYWYRQAAGRGLQLLFYSVGIGQISSEVPQNLSASRPQDRQFILSSKKLLLSDSGFYLCAWSVLFSGGGGNYGYTFGSGTRLTVV.

This sequence joins TRBV30 and TRBJ1-1; D gene ambiguous. This CDR3 is 13 amino acids long. CDR1 GTSNPN and CDR2 SVGIG come from the germline V gene (reference sequence). Trimming left V 0 bases short and J 1 base short, with 6 bases between. CDR3 bases: TGTGCCTGGAGTGTACTAAGGAACACTGAAGCTTTCTTT. Protein product: CAWSVLRNTEAFF.

The chain links TRBV5-6 to TRBJ1-6; weak D call: TRBD1 (6 bases). Trimming stripped 1 base from V and 0 bases from J, with 8 bases between. Germline V gene sequence: CDR1 SGHDT, CDR2 YYEEEE. This CDR3 has 16 amino acids. The CDR3 loop reads CASSLQGLSYNSPLHF. The CDR3 nucleotides are TGTGCCAGCAGCTTGCAGGGGCTCTCCTATAATTCACCCCTCCACTTT.

CDR3 bases: TGTGCCAGCAGCTTCCGAGGGAGCTCTGGAAACACCATATATTTT. This gives the protein CASSFRGSSGNTIYF. The chain is built from TRBV11-2 and TRBJ1-3; the D is unclear. Germline assignment: CDR1 SGHAT and CDR2 FQNNGV. V was clipped by 3 bases and J by 0 bases, with 9 bases between them. This CDR3 region has 15 residues.

The rearrangement joins TRBV6-5 to TRBJ1-1, with a weak D call TRBD1 (5 bases). The CDR3 spans 13 residues. CDR1 is MNHEY, CDR2 SVGAGI, per germline. V was cut by 2 bases and J by 9 bases, with 13 bases left in between. CDR3 nucleotide sequence: TGTGCCAGCAGTTACCGTCGGACACCTAAAGCTTTCTTT. Its translation is CASSYRRTPKAFF.

The chain links TRBV10-1 to TRBJ2-7; no definite D call. This CDR3 has 17 amino acids. The V gene lost 2 bases and the J gene lost 3 bases, with 20 bases spanning the gap. Germline CDR1 is WNHNN and CDR2 is SYGVQD (reference sequence). The CDR3 DNA reads TGCGCCAGCAGTGAGGTTCAAGCCAACCCCGAATACTACGAGCAGTACTTC. Translating it yields CASSEVQANPEYYEQYF.

This sequence joins TRBV5-1 and TRBJ1-2; 12 positions agree with TRBD1. This CDR3 is 18 amino acids long. Germline-derived CDR1 and CDR2 are SGHRS and YFSETQ. V was clipped by 0 bases and J by 4 bases; unmatched bases: 10. The CDR3 region is CASSLVGTGGRSGYGYTF. CDR3 sequence (DNA): TGCGCCAGCAGCTTGGTTGGGACAGGGGGCCGCAGCGGCTATGGCTACACCTTC. Together with reference TRBV5-1 and TRBJ1-2, the CDR3 gives the full variable domain: KAGVTQTPRYLIKTRGQQVTLSCSPISGHRSVSWYQQTPGQGLQFLFEYFSETQRNKGNFPGRFSGRQFSNSRSEMNVSTLELGDSALYLCASSLVGTGGRSGYGYTFGSGTRLTVV.

V usage is TRBV13 and J usage is TRBJ1-3; a weak D match, TRBD1 (5 bases). This CDR3 spans 17 amino acids. V was pared by 5 bases and J by 4 bases, with 21 bases between. CDR1 PRHDT and CDR2 FYEKMQ come from the germline V gene (reference sequence). CDR3 DNA: TGTGCCAGCAGCCGATTAGGGGCGCAGATAACAGGAAACACCATATATTTT. Its translation: CASSRLGAQITGNTIYF.

This sequence joins TRBV7-3 and TRBJ2-1; 16 positions match TRBD2. The V gene's germline CDR1 is SGHTA and CDR2 FQGTGA. V dropped 5 bases and J dropped 10; count of bases not matched to a gene: 11. This CDR3 spans 17 amino acids. DNA of the CDR3: TGTGCCAGCAGCATACTCCCCGGGACTAGCGGGAGGGAGGAGCAGTTCTTC. Translating gives CASSILPGTSGREEQFF.

The table lists this clone with a few counts. The chain uses TRBV25-1 and TRBJ2-2; D unclear. V was cut by 6 bases and J by 5 bases, with 7 bases left in between. Germline V gene data show CDR1 as MGHDK and CDR2 as SYGVNS. This CDR3 is 12 amino acids long. This chain's CDR3 is CASRYGTGELFF. Written as DNA, the CDR3 is TGTGCCAGCAGATACGGGACCGGGGAGCTGTTTTTT.